This T cell receptor (beta chain) originates from a study of human T cells and chemical hapten exposure. TCRdb re-called the RACE reads with MiXCR, one entry per CDR3 protein. The repertoire consists of 45,000 to 60,000 distinct CDR3 sequences, with about 9.3% occurring once and the leading ten covering more than 10%. The time point here: patch test 1, 2 weeks after DPC sensitization. Indicated treatment: therapeutic diphenylcyclopropenone sensitization with weekly scalp DPC. Suited to DPC and affected by alopecia, the donors ranged from 18 to 70 years old. Whole-study findings and limits: Expanded TCRs created a significantly greater count of big CDR3 similarity clusters than controls did.

With respect to this clonotype: Its antigen is currently unknown.

V shed 1 base, J shed 0 bases, and the junction held 3 bases outside the gene matches. Germline lookup yields CDR1 SGHVS and CDR2 FNYEAQ. CDR3 size: 16 residues. The source is a woman aged 40 to 50 with alopecia areata. Some clones in this sample may be carry-over from other donors' samples. The V gene is TRBV7-6, the J gene TRBJ2-1, with 7 bases aligning to TRBD2. The sample in question was whole blood, obtained in connection with sensitization to the hapten diphenylcyclopropenone (DPC). For the CDR3, the DNA is TGTGCCAGCAGCTTAGGGCGGGGGAGCTCCTACAATGAGCAGTTCTTC. Translation: CASSLGRGSSYNEQFF.